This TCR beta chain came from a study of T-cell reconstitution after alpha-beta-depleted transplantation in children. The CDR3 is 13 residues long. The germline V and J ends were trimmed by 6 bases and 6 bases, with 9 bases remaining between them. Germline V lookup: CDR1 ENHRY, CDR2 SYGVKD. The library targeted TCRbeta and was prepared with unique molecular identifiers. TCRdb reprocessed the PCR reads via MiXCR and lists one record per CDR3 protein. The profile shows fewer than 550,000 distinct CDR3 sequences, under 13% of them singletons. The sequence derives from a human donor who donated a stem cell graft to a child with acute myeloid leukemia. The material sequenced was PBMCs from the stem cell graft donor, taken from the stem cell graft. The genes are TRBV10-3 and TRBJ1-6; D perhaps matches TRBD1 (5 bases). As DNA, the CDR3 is TGTGCCATCAGCCGGGACCCTAATTCACCCCTCCACTTT. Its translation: CAISRDPNSPLHF.